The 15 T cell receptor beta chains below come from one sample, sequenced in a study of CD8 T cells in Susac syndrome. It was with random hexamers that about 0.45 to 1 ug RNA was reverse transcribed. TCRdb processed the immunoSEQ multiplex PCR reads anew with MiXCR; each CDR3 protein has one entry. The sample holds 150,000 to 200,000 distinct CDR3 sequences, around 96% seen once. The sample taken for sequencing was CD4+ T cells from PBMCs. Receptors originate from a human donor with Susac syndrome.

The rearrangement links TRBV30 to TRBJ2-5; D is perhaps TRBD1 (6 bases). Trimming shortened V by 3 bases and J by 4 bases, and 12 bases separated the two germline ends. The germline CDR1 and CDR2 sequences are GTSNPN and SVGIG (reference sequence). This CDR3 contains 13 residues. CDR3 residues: CAWRGARGETQYF. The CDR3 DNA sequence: TGTGCCTGGAGGGGCGCCAGGGGAGAGACCCAGTACTTC.

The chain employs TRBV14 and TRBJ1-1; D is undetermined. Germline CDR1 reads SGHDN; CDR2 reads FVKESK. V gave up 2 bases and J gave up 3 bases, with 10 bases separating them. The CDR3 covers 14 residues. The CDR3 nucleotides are TGTGCCAGCAGCCAAAGATCTTGGGACACTGAAGCTTTCTTT. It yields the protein CASSQRSWDTEAFF.

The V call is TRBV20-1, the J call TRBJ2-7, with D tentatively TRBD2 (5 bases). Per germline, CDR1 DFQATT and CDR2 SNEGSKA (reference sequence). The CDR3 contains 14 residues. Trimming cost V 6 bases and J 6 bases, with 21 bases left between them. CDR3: CSALLMGAPSEQYF. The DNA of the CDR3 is TGCAGTGCCCTTTTGATGGGAGCCCCTTCCGAGCAGTACTTC.

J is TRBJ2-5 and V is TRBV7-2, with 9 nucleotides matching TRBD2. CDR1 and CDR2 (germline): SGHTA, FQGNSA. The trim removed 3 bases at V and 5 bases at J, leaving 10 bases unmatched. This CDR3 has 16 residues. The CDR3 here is CASSFPAGGSGETQYF. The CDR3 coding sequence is TGTGCCAGCAGCTTCCCTGCGGGAGGGTCGGGGGAGACCCAGTACTTC.

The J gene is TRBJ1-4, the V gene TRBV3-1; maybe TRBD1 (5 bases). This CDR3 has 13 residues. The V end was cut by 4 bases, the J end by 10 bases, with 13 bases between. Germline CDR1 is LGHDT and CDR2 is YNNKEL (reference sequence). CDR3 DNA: TGTGCCAGCAGCCTATCCGCGACAGTAAAACTGTTTTTT. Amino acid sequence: CASSLSATVKLFF.

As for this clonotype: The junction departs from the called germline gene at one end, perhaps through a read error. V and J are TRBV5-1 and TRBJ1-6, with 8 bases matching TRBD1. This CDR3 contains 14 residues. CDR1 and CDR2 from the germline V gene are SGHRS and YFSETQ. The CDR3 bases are TGCGCCAGCAGTTTGGGACAGGACTATTCACCCCTCCACTTT. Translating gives CASSLGQDYSPLHF.

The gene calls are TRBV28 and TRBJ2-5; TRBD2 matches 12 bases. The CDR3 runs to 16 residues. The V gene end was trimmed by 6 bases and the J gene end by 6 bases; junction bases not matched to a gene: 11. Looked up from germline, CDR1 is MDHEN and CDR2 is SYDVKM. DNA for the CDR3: TGTGCCAGCAGCTCCGCGACTAGCGGGGGTGAAAAGACCCAGTACTTC. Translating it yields CASSSATSGGEKTQYF.

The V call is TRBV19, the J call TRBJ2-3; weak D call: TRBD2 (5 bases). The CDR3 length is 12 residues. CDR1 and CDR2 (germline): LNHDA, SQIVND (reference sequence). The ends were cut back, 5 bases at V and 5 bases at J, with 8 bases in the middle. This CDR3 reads CASSRGIDTQYF. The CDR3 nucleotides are TGTGCCAGTAGTCGGGGAATAGATACGCAGTATTTT.

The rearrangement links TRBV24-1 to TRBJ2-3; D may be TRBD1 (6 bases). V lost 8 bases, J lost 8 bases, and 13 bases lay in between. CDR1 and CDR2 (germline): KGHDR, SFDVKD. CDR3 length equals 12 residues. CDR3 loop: CATTGEGGTQYF. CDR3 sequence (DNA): TGTGCCACCACCGGGGAAGGGGGTACGCAGTATTTT.

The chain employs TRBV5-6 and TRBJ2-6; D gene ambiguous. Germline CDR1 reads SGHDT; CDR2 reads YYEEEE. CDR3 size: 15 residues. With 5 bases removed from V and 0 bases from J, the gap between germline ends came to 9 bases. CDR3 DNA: TGTGCCAGCAGGGTAAGGGTCTCTGGGGCCAACGTCCTGACTTTC. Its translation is CASRVRVSGANVLTF.

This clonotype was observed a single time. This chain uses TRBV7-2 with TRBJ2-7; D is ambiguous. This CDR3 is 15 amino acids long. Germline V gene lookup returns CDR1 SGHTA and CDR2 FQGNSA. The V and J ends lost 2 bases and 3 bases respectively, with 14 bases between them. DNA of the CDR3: TGTGCCAGCAGCTTACTGGCACAAGAGATCTACGAGCAGTACTTC. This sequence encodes CASSLLAQEIYEQYF.

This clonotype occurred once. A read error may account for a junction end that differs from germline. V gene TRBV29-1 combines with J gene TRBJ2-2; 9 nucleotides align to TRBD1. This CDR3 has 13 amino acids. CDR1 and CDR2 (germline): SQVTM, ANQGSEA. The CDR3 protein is CSVQQGAAGDLFF. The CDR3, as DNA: TGCAGCGTTCAACAGGGGGCTGCCGGGGATCTGTTTTTT.

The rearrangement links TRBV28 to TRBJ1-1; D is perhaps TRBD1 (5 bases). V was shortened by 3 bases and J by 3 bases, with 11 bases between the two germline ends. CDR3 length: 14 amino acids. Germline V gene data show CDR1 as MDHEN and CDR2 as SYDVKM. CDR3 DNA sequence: TGTGCCAGCAGTTTTGTTGGGGGGTACACTGAAGCTTTCTTT. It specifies CASSFVGGYTEAFF. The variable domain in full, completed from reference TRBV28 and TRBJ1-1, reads DVKVTQSSRYLVKRTGEKVFLECVQDMDHENMFWYRQDPGLGLRLIYFSYDVKMKEKGDIPEGYSVSREKKERFSLILESASTNQTSMYLCASSFVGGYTEAFFGQGTRLTVV.

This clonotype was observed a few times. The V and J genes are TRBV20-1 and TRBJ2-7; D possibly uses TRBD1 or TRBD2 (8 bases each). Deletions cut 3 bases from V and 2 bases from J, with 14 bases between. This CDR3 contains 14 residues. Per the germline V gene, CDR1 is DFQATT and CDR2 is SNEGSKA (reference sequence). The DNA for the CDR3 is TGCAGTGCTAGTTTAGCGGGACAGGCCTACGAGCAGTACTTC. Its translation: CSASLAGQAYEQYF.

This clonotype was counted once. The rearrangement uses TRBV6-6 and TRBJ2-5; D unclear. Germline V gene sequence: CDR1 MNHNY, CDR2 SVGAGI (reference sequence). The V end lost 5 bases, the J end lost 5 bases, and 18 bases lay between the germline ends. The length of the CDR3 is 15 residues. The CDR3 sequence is CASSPAAYSWETQYF. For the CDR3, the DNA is TGTGCCAGCAGTCCTGCGGCTTACTCCTGGGAGACCCAGTACTTC.